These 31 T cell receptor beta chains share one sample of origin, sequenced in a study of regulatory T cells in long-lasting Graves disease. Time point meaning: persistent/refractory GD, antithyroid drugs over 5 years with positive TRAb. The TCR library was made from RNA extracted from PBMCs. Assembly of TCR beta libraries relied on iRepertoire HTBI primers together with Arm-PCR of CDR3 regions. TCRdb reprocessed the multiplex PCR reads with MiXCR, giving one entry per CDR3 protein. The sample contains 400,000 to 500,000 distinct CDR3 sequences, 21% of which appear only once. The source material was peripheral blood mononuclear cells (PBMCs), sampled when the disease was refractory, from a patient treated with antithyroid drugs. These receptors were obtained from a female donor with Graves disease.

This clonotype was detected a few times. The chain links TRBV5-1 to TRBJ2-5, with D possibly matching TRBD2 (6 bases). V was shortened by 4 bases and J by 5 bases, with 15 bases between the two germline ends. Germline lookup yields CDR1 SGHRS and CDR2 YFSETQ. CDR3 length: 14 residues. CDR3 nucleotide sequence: TGCGCCAGCAGCATGGGGACTGGCAGTGAGACCCAGTACTTC. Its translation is CASSMGTGSETQYF.

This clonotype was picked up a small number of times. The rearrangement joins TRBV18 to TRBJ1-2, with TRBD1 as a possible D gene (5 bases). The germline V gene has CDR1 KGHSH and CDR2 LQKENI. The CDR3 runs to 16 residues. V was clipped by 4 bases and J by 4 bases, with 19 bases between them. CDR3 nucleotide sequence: TGTGCCAGCTCACTTTATAACTCCGGGGACCTCTATGGCTACACCTTC. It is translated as CASSLYNSGDLYGYTF.

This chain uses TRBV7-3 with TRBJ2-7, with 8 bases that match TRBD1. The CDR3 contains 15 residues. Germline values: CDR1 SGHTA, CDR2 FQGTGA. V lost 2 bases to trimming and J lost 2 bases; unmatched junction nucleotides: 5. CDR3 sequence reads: CASSLYDRGPYEQYF. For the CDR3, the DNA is TGTGCCAGCAGCTTATATGACAGGGGCCCCTACGAGCAGTACTTC.

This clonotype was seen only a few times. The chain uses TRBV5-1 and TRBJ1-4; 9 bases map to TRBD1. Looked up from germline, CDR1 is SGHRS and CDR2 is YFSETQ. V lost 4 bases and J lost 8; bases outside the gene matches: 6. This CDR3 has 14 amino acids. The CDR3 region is CASSKGQGEEKLFF. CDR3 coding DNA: TGCGCCAGCAGCAAGGGACAGGGAGAAGAAAAACTGTTTTTT.

The CDR3 protein is CAISEGQWNTEAFF. CDR3 nucleotide sequence: TGTGCCATCAGTGAAGGGCAGTGGAACACTGAAGCTTTCTTT. The chain uses TRBV10-3 and TRBJ1-1; D not resolved. Germline V CDR1 and CDR2: ENHRY, SYGVKD. V was shortened by 3 bases and J by 1 base, with 9 bases between the two germline ends. CDR3 size: 14 residues.

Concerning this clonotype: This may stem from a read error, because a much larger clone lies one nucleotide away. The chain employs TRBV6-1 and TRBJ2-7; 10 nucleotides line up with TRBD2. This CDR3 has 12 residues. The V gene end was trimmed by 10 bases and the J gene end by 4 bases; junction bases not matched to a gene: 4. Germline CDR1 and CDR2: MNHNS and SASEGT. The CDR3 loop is CATATSGYEQYF. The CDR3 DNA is TGTGCCACCGCGACTAGCGGGTACGAGCAGTACTTC.

As DNA, the CDR3 is TGCAGTGCTAGACCTGCAGGGATGGATACGCAGTATTTT. Translating gives CSARPAGMDTQYF. V usage is TRBV20-1 and J usage is TRBJ2-3; D is perhaps TRBD1 (5 bases). V was shortened by 2 bases and J by 6 bases, with 12 bases between the two germline ends. CDR3 size: 13 residues. Germline lookup yields CDR1 DFQATT and CDR2 SNEGSKA (reference sequence).

CDR3 DNA: TGTGCCACCAGCAGAGGTGGTTTCACTGAAGCTTTCTTT. Protein product: CATSRGGFTEAFF. This chain uses TRBV15 with TRBJ1-1; D unclear. Trimming removed 1 base at V and 4 bases at J, with 7 bases between. This CDR3 has 13 amino acids. The germline gives CDR1 LNHNV, CDR2 YYDKDF (reference sequence).

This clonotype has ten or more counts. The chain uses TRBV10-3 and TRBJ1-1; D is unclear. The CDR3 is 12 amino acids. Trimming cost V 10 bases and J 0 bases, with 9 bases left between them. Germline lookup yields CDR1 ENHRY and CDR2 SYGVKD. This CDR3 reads CATGPMNTEAFF. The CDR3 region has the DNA TGTGCCACCGGGCCGATGAACACTGAAGCTTTCTTT.

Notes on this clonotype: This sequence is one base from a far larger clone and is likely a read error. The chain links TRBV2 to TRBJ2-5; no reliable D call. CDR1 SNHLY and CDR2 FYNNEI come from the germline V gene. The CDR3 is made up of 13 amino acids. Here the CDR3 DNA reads TGTGCCAGCAGTTTGGTACTACAAGGGACCCAGTACTTC. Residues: CASSLVLQGTQYF.

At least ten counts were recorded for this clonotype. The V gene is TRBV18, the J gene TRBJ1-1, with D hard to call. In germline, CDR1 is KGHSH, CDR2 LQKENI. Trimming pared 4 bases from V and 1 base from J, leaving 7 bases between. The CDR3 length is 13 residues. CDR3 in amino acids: CASSRVANTEAFF. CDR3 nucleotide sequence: TGTGCCAGCTCACGGGTTGCGAACACTGAAGCTTTCTTT.

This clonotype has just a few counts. The CDR3 coding sequence is TGTGCCAGCAGTTTAGACAGAGGCGGCAGCCTCTATGGCTACACCTTC. Protein product: CASSLDRGGSLYGYTF. The chain combines TRBV28 with TRBJ1-2; tentative D call: TRBD1 (5 bases). Trimming pared 2 bases from V and 4 bases from J, leaving 17 bases between. The CDR3 extends over 16 amino acids. The V gene's germline CDR1 is MDHEN and CDR2 SYDVKM.

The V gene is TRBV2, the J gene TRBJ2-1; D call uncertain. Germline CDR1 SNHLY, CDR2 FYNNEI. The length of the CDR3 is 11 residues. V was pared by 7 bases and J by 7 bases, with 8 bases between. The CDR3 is CASTRDNEQFF. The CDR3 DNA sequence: TGTGCCAGCACCAGAGATAATGAGCAGTTCTTC.

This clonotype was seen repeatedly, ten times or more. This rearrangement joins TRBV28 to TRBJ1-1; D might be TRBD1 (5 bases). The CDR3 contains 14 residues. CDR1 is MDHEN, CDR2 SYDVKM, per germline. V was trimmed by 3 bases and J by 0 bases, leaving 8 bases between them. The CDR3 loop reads CASSLTDMNTEAFF. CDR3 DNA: TGTGCCAGCAGTTTGACAGATATGAACACTGAAGCTTTCTTT.

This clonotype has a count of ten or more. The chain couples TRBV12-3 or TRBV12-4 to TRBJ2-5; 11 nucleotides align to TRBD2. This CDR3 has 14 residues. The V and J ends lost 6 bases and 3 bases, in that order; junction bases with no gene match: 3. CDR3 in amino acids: CASSLTSGEETQYF. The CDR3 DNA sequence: TGTGCCAGCAGCTTGACTAGCGGGGAAGAGACCCAGTACTTC.

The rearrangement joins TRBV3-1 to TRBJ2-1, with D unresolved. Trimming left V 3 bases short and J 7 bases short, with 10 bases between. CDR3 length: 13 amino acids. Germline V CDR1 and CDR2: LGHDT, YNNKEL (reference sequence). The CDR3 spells CASSHDLLNEQFF. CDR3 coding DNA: TGTGCCAGCAGCCACGACCTATTAAATGAGCAGTTCTTC.

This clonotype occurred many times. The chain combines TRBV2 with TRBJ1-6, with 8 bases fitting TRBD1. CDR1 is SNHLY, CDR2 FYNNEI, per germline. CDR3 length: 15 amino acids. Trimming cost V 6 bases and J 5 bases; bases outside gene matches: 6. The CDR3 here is CASSDRGFNNSPLHF. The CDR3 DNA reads TGTGCCAGCAGCGACAGGGGCTTTAATAATTCACCCCTCCACTTT. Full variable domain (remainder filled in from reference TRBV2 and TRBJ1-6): EPEVTQTPSHQVTQMGQEVILRCVPISNHLYFYWYRQILGQKVEFLVSFYNNEISEKSEIFDDQFSVERPDGSNFTLKIRSTKLEDSAMYFCASSDRGFNNSPLHFGNGTRLTVT.

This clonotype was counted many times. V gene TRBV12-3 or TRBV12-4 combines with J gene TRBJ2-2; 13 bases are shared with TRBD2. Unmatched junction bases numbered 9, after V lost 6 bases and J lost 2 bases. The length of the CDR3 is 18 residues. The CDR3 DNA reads TGTGCCAGCAGACCGGGACTAGCGGGACGTCGAAACACCGGGGAGCTGTTTTTT. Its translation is CASRPGLAGRRNTGELFF.

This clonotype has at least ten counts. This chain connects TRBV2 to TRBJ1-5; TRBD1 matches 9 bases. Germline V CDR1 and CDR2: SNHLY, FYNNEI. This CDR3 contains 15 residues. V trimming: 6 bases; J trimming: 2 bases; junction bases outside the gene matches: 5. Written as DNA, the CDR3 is TGTGCCAGCAGCCGGGACAGGGCGGGCAATCAGCCCCAGCATTTT. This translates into CASSRDRAGNQPQHF.

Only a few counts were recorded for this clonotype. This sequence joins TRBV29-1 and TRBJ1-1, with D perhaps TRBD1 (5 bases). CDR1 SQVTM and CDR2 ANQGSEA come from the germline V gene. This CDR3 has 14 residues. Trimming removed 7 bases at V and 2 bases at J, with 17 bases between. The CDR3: CSDRTDSPNTEAFF. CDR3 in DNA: TGCAGCGACAGAACCGACAGCCCAAACACTGAAGCTTTCTTT.

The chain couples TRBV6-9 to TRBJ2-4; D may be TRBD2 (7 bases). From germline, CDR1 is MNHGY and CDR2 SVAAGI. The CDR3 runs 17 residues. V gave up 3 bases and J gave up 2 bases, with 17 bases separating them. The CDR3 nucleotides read TGTGCCAGCAGTTACCTGGGACGGGGGGCGTCCAAAAACATTCAGTACTTC. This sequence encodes CASSYLGRGASKNIQYF.

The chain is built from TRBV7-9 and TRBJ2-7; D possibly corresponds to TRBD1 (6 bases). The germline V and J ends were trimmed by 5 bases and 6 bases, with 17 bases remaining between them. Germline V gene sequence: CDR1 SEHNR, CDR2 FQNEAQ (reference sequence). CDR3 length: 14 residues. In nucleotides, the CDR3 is TGTGCCAGCAGCAGTACGGGACATTTGAGCGAGCAGTACTTC. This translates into CASSSTGHLSEQYF.

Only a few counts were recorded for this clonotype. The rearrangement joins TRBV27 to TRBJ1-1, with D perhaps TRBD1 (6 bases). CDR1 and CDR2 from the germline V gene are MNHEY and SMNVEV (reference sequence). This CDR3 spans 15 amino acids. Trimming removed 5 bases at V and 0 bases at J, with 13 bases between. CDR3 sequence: CASSPRGALNTEAFF. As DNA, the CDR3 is TGTGCCAGCAGTCCGCGGGGGGCCTTGAACACTGAAGCTTTCTTT.

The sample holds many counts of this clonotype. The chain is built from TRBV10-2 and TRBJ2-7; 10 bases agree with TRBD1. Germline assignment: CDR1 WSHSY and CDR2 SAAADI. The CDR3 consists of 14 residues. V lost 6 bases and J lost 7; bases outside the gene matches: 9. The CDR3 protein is CASRSGTGELEQYF. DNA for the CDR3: TGCGCCAGCAGGTCCGGGACAGGGGAGTTGGAGCAGTACTTC.

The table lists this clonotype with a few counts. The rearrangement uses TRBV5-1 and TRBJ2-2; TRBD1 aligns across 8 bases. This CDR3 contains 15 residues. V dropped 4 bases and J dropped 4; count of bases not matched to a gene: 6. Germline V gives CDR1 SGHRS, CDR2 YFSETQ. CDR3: CASSAGQVGTGELFF. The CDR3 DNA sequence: TGCGCCAGCAGCGCGGGACAGGTTGGCACCGGGGAGCTGTTTTTT.

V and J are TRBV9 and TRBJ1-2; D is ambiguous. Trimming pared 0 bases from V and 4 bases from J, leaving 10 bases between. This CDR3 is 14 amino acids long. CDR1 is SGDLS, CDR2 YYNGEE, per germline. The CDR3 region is CASSVDPDFYGYTF. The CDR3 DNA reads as TGTGCCAGCAGCGTAGATCCAGATTTCTATGGCTACACCTTC.

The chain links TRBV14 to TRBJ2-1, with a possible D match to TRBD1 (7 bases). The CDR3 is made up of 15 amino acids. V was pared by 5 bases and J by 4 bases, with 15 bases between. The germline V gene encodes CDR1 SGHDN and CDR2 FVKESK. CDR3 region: CASSGQEGIYNEQFF. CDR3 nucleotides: TGTGCCAGCAGCGGACAGGAGGGGATTTACAATGAGCAGTTCTTC.

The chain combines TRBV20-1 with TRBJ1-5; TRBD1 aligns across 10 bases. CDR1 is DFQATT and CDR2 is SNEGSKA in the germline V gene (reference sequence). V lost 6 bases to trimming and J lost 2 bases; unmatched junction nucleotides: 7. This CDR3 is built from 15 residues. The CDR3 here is CSAAGTGDGNQPQHF. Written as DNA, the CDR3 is TGCAGTGCGGCCGGGACAGGGGACGGCAATCAGCCCCAGCATTTT.

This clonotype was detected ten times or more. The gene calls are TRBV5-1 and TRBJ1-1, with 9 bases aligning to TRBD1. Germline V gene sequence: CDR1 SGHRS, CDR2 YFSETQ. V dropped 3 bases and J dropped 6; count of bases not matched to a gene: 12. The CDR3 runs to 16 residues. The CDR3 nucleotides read TGCGCCAGCAGCTCACCCTCCGGGACAGGGAGCCCTGAAGCTTTCTTT. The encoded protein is CASSSPSGTGSPEAFF.

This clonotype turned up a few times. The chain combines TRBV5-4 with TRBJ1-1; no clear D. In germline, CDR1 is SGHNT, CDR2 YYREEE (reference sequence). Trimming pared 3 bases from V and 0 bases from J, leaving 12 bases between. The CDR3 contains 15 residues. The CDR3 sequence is CASSSRNDMNTEAFF. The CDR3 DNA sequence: TGTGCCAGCAGCTCCCGAAACGATATGAACACTGAAGCTTTCTTT.

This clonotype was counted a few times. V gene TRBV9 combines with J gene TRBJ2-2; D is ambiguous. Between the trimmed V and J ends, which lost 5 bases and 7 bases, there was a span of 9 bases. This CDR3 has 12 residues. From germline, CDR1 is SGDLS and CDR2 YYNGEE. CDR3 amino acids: CASSPLIGELFF. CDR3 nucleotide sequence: TGTGCCAGCAGTCCTCTTATCGGGGAGCTGTTTTTT.